This section outlines one TCR beta chain sequence together with its context. Antigen unknown. These data come from a study of cytomegalovirus exposure and HLA in healthy donors. The germline V and J ends were trimmed by 3 bases and 2 bases, with 14 bases remaining between them. CDR1 and CDR2 from the germline V gene are LNHDA and SQIVND (reference sequence). This CDR3 comprises 16 residues. Study-wide findings and caveats: Earlier findings revealed that most TCR beta V segments proved productive either about 87% or about 30% of the time. Roughly even sequencing depth across donors was the assumption behind the presence/absence analyses. Donors belonging to an Asian-associated ancestry cluster reportedly showed fewer N-insertions in productive TCRs than the roughly 670-donor mean, according to what a later analysis found.

Use of 60 Vbeta and 13 Jbeta primers characterized the PCR. Libraries were prepared by immunoSEQ multiplex PCR; TCRdb keeps only in-frame clonotypes and omits some of them. Its table records 96,000 or so clones. The sequencing input was PBMCs. V usage is TRBV19 and J usage is TRBJ2-1; D is unresolved. The clonotype was recovered from a woman aged 25-40 years in good health and CMV-seronegative. CDR3 in amino acids: CASSIDLVRPYNEQFF. The CDR3 DNA follows: TGTGCCAGTAGTATCGACCTAGTAAGACCCTACAATGAGCAGTTCTTC.